The 21 T cell receptor beta chains below come from one sample, sequenced in a study of blood T cell repertoires in COVID-19. Sequencing used immunoSEQ multiplex PCR; TCRdb keeps in-frame clones, though not all of them. Found here are 250,000 to 300,000 clones, about four fifths of them singletons; the top ten hold less than 4%. Sequencing was done on a sample of peripheral blood. The receptor set was obtained from a woman aged 18 to 35 with acute or convalescent COVID-19.

The chain joins TRBV10-3 to TRBJ2-3; 8 nucleotides align to TRBD2. Germline CDR1 is ENHRY and CDR2 is SYGVKD. The V gene end was trimmed by 6 bases and the J gene end by 5 bases; junction bases not matched to a gene: 4. The CDR3 has 13 residues. The CDR3: CAIRYAGGDTQYF. The DNA for the CDR3 is TGTGCCATCAGATATGCGGGGGGAGATACGCAGTATTTT.

The gene calls are TRBV6-2 or TRBV6-3 and TRBJ2-5; 13 bases are a match to TRBD2. The V and J ends lost 6 bases and 1 base, in that order; junction bases with no gene match: 8. CDR3 length: 17 residues. Germline V gene lookup returns CDR1 MNHEY and CDR2 SVGEGT. CDR3 loop: CASSGLAGVPSQETQYF. In DNA form, the CDR3 reads TGTGCCAGCAGCGGACTAGCGGGAGTTCCCTCCCAAGAGACCCAGTACTTC.

The V gene is TRBV18, the J gene TRBJ1-1; TRBD1 matches 7 bases. V gave up 1 base and J gave up 11 bases; unmatched junction bases: 10. Germline lookup yields CDR1 KGHSH and CDR2 LQKENI. The CDR3 spans 14 residues. CDR3 coding DNA: TGTGCCAGCTCACCACGTGCGACAGGGATGAACGCTTTCTTT. Protein product: CASSPRATGMNAFF.

V usage is TRBV12-3 or TRBV12-4 and J usage is TRBJ2-3; D uncertain. V was trimmed by 3 bases and J by 8 bases, leaving 9 bases between them. The CDR3 sequence is 12 residues long. DNA for the CDR3: TGTGCCAGCAGTTTCGGTCCGGGTACGCAGTATTTT. It yields the protein CASSFGPGTQYF.

This clone came up once. V and J are TRBV7-2 and TRBJ2-7; D uncertain. The CDR3 has 14 residues. V dropped 4 bases and J dropped 3 bases, with 13 bases sitting between them. Germline V gives CDR1 SGHTA, CDR2 FQGNSA. The CDR3 spells CASSSRSPLYEQYF. The CDR3 nucleotides are TGTGCCAGCAGCTCCCGGTCCCCCCTCTACGAGCAGTACTTC.

The chain is built from TRBV6-5 and TRBJ2-4, with 8 nucleotides matching TRBD2. Trimming at V came to 1 base and at J to 8 bases, leaving 4 bases not matched to a gene. The germline gives CDR1 MNHEY, CDR2 SVGAGI. This CDR3 contains 14 residues. The CDR3 loop reads CASSYYTGGDIQYF. The CDR3 nucleotides are TGTGCCAGCAGTTACTATACGGGAGGGGACATTCAGTACTTC.

The V gene is TRBV30, the J gene TRBJ2-2, with 8 bases aligning to TRBD1. Looked up from germline, CDR1 is GTSNPN and CDR2 is SVGIG (reference sequence). J was trimmed by 6 bases and V by 5 bases; bases with no gene match: 8. This CDR3 has 14 amino acids. The CDR3 reads CAWDGQGLAGELFF. The DNA of the CDR3 is TGTGCCTGGGACGGACAGGGATTGGCCGGGGAGCTGTTTTTT.

This chain joins TRBV11-2 and TRBJ1-1, with D tentatively TRBD1 (5 bases). The ends were cut back, 1 base at V and 1 base at J, with 7 bases in the middle. The CDR3 is 14 residues long. Looked up from germline, CDR1 is SGHAT and CDR2 is FQNNGV. The CDR3, as DNA: TGTGCCAGCAGCTTAGGCGGGGGGAACACTGAAGCTTTCTTT. Encoded protein: CASSLGGGNTEAFF.

The CDR3 DNA reads as TGTGCCAGCAACCACAGGGGATTGTACGAGCAGTACTTC. Translation gives CASNHRGLYEQYF. The rearrangement links TRBV21-1 to TRBJ2-7; TRBD1, as called in the table, went unchecked against the DNA. TRBV21-1 is a documented pseudogene. The length of the CDR3 is 13 residues.

This sequence joins TRBV7-9 and TRBJ2-5; 9 bases match TRBD1. The CDR3 has 15 amino acids. Germline loops: CDR1 SEHNR, CDR2 FQNEAQ (reference sequence). The V and J ends lost 5 bases and 5 bases, in that order; junction bases with no gene match: 9. The CDR3 loop reads CASSALTGGEETQYF. The CDR3 region has the DNA TGTGCCAGCAGCGCGTTGACAGGGGGTGAGGAGACCCAGTACTTC.

The rearrangement links TRBV5-6 to TRBJ2-1; 7 bases align to TRBD2. The junction had 1 base not matched to a gene; V was cut back by 3 bases and J by 7 bases. Germline V gene sequence: CDR1 SGHDT, CDR2 YYEEEE. The CDR3 is 12 residues long. CDR3 coding DNA: TGTGCCAGCAGCTGGGAGGGGAATGAGCAGTTCTTC. This encodes CASSWEGNEQFF. Filled out from reference TRBV5-6 and TRBJ2-1, the complete variable domain reads DAGVTQSPTHLIKTRGQQVTLRCSPKSGHDTVSWYQQALGQGPQFIFQYYEEEERQRGNFPDRFSGHQFPNYSSELNVNALLLGDSALYLCASSWEGNEQFFGPGTRLTVL.

This chain uses TRBV29-1 with TRBJ1-6; D is ambiguous. The length of the CDR3 is 13 residues. The germline V gene encodes CDR1 SQVTM and CDR2 ANQGSEA. Trimming left V 7 bases short and J 0 bases short, with 7 bases between. CDR3 region: CSARRSYNSPLHF. CDR3 bases: TGCAGCGCGCGTCGCTCCTATAATTCACCCCTCCACTTT. The variable domain in full, with the rest retrieved from reference TRBV29-1 and TRBJ1-6, is SAVISQKPSRDICQRGTSLTIQCQVDSQVTMMFWYRQQPGQSLTLIATANQGSEATYESGFVIDKFPISRPNLTFSTLTVSNMSPEDSSIYLCSARRSYNSPLHFGNGTRLTVT.

The J gene is TRBJ2-7, the V gene TRBV5-6; D gene ambiguous. The CDR3 is 14 residues long. The V gene lost 0 bases and the J gene lost 6 bases, with 13 bases spanning the gap. CDR1 and CDR2 (germline): SGHDT, YYEEEE. The CDR3 region is CASSLVLVTGEQYF. In DNA, the CDR3 is TGTGCCAGCAGCTTGGTTCTGGTTACCGGCGAGCAGTACTTC.

The chain combines TRBV27 with TRBJ2-5; 8 bases are a match to TRBD2. The length of the CDR3 is 14 residues. CDR1 and CDR2 (germline): MNHEY, SMNVEV (reference sequence). The J segment lost 7 bases and the V segment lost 3 bases, leaving 7 bases of the junction unmatched. CDR3 DNA sequence: TGTGCCAGCAGTTTCGGACTAGCAGTTGGGACCCAGTACTTC. Translation: CASSFGLAVGTQYF.

The rearrangement links TRBV30 to TRBJ1-5, with 7 bases lining up with TRBD1. Per germline, CDR1 GTSNPN and CDR2 SVGIG (reference sequence). V lost 5 bases to trimming and J lost 9 bases; unmatched junction nucleotides: 13. The CDR3 covers 14 residues. Here the CDR3 DNA reads TGTGCCTGGGGGGCTGACAGGGCCCGATGGCCCCAGCATTTT. Its translation: CAWGADRARWPQHF.

CDR3 residues: CAWSGQVRGVYGYTF. The CDR3 DNA follows: TGTGCCTGGAGTGGACAGGTCAGGGGGGTCTATGGCTACACCTTC. The chain recombines TRBV30 with TRBJ1-2; 7 bases fit TRBD1. This CDR3 comprises 15 residues. Trimming removed 1 base from V and 4 bases from J; junction bases left unmatched: 9. Germline CDR1 and CDR2: GTSNPN and SVGIG (reference sequence).

The rearrangement uses TRBV14 and TRBJ2-5; D is possibly TRBD1 (5 bases). The CDR3 has 14 amino acids. Trimming removed 1 base from V and 5 bases from J, with 11 bases in between. Germline V gene data show CDR1 as SGHDN and CDR2 as FVKESK. This CDR3 is CASSQGGAGETQYF. The CDR3 DNA follows: TGTGCCAGCAGCCAAGGGGGCGCCGGGGAGACCCAGTACTTC.

This clone was picked up a small number of times. The chain recombines TRBV6-2 or TRBV6-3 with TRBJ2-1; 9 nucleotides align to TRBD1. Germline V CDR1 and CDR2: MNHEY, SVGEGT. V shed 2 bases, J shed 9 bases, and the junction held 11 bases outside the gene matches. This CDR3 is 16 amino acids long. CDR3 region: CASSYARDRANREQFF. CDR3 coding DNA: TGTGCCAGCAGTTACGCCCGGGACAGGGCGAATCGTGAGCAGTTCTTC.

The chain employs TRBV29-1 and TRBJ2-1; D gene unclear. The V end lost 3 bases, the J end lost 8 bases, and 5 bases lay between the germline ends. In germline, CDR1 is SQVTM, CDR2 ANQGSEA. The CDR3 is 10 amino acids. The CDR3 sequence: CSVDSYEQFF. The DNA of the CDR3 is TGCAGCGTTGATAGTTATGAGCAGTTCTTC.

The gene calls are TRBV6-7 and TRBJ2-7, with 14 bases matching TRBD2. TRBV6-7 is noted as an ORF with a role that remains uncertain. J gave up 5 bases and V 6 bases, and 6 bases lay outside the gene matches. The CDR3 extends over 15 amino acids. The CDR3 protein is CASRGTSGSFHEQYF. The CDR3 DNA sequence: TGTGCCAGCAGGGGGACTAGCGGGAGTTTCCACGAGCAGTACTTC.

Turning to this clone: Other DNA sequences in this sample translate to the same CDR3. The gene calls are TRBV9 and TRBJ1-4; 11 positions match TRBD1. This CDR3 is built from 15 residues. The germline gives CDR1 SGDLS, CDR2 YYNGEE. After removal of 4 bases from V and 5 bases from J, the junction contained 4 bases not matched to a gene. CDR3 loop: CASSPRDRGNEKLFF. CDR3 bases: TGTGCCAGCAGCCCCAGGGACAGGGGGAATGAAAAACTGTTTTTT. Looking up the rest from reference TRBV9 and TRBJ1-4 gives the full variable domain: DSGVTQTPKHLITATGQRVTLRCSPRSGDLSVYWYQQSLDQGLQFLIQYYNGEERAKGNILERFSAQQFPDLHSELNLSSLELGDSALYFCASSPRDRGNEKLFFGSGTQLSVL.